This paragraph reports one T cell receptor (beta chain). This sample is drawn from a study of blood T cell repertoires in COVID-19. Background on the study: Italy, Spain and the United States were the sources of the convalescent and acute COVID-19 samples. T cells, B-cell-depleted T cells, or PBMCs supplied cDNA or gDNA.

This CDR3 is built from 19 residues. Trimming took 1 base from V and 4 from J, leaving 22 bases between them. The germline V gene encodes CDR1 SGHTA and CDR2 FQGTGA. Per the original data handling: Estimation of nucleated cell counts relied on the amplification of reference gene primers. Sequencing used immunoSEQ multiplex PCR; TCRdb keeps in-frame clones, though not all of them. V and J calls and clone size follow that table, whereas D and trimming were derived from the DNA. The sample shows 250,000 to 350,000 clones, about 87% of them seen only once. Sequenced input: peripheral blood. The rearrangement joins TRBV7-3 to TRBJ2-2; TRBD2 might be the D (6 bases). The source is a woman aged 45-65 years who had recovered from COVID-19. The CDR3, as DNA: TGTGCCAGCAGCTTAAGTAGGCCCGGGAGCTCCGGCGGCACCGGGGAGCTGTTTTTT. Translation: CASSLSRPGSSGGTGELFF.